The rows below give T cell receptor beta chains drawn from one sample of a study of cytomegalovirus exposure and HLA in healthy donors. TCRdb's table, derived via immunoSEQ multiplex PCR, lists solely in-frame clones and lacks some. The sample holds tens of thousands of clones, roughly 92% seen once. What was sequenced was PBMCs. The source is a woman aged 18-29 years in good health and CMV-seropositive. CDR3s include the opening cysteine and the closing phenylalanine or tryptophan. The D gene is left open where the match is weak. Size values are once, few and many counts, or a class for expanded clones, and some rows have none.

V	D	size	J	CDR3	DNA
TRBV5-1	.	.	TRBJ1-3	CASSLATGTGNTIYF	TGCGCCAGCAGCTTGGCCACAGGGACTGGAAACACCATATATTTT
TRBV15	.	once	TRBJ1-3	CATSRDPTEDSGNTIYF	TGTGCCACCAGCAGAGATCCGACAGAGGACTCTGGAAACACCATATATTTT
TRBV5-6	TRBD1	.	TRBJ1-5	CASSSLRDRGNQPQHF	TGTGCCAGCAGCTCACTACGGGACAGAGGAAATCAGCCCCAGCATTTT
TRBV10-1	TRBD2	.	TRBJ2-1	CASSDPGTSSYNEQFF	TGCGCCAGCAGTGACCCCGGGACTAGCTCCTACAATGAGCAGTTCTTC
TRBV10-2	.	.	TRBJ1-6	CASSDGEGSPLHF	TGCGCCAGCAGTGACGGGGAAGGGTCACCCCTCCACTTT
TRBV7-9	.	.	TRBJ1-5	CASSLEGRYQPQHF	TGTGCCAGCAGCTTAGAGGGGCGGTATCAGCCCCAGCATTTT
TRBV23-1	TRBD1	.	TRBJ1-5	CASSQRQGWGNQPQHF	TGCGCCAGCAGTCAACGACAGGGATGGGGCAATCAGCCCCAGCATTTT
TRBV21-1	.	.	TRBJ1-2	CASSTRPGQAHRATNYGYTF	TGTGCCAGCAGCACAAGACCGGGACAGGCGCATAGGGCCACTAACTATGGCTACACCTTC
TRBV19	TRBD2	.	TRBJ2-1	CASGLANYNEQFF	TGTGCCAGCGGACTAGCGAACTACAATGAGCAGTTCTTC
TRBV7-2	.	once	TRBJ2-7	CASSRESAYEQYF	TGTGCCAGCAGCCGGGAGTCCGCCTACGAGCAGTACTTC
TRBV27	TRBD2	.	TRBJ2-1	CASRTSSGSSYNEQFF	TGTGCCAGCAGGACCTCTAGCGGAAGCTCCTACAATGAGCAGTTCTTC
TRBV5-6	TRBD2	.	TRBJ2-1	CASSLEKPGLAFDEQFF	TGTGCCAGCAGCTTGGAAAAACCGGGACTAGCGTTCGATGAGCAGTTCTTC
TRBV6-5	TRBD2	.	TRBJ2-2	CASSYSGGTGELFF	TGTGCCAGCAGTTACTCGGGGGGGACCGGGGAGCTGTTTTTT
TRBV19	.	.	TRBJ1-5	CASSINRPGFNQPQHF	TGTGCCAGTAGTATAAATCGGCCGGGTTTCAATCAGCCCCAGCATTTT
TRBV7-2	.	.	TRBJ1-4	CASSPGFAEKLFF	TGTGCCAGCAGTCCAGGGTTCGCTGAAAAACTGTTTTTT
TRBV10-3	TRBD1	.	TRBJ2-2	CAAGTGGLWTGELFF	TGTGCCGCGGGGACAGGGGGTTTATGGACCGGGGAGCTGTTTTTT
TRBV10-3	TRBD1	.	TRBJ2-3	CAIREDRGITDTQYF	TGTGCCATCAGGGAGGACAGGGGTATCACAGATACGCAGTATTTT
TRBV4-1	TRBD2	.	TRBJ2-1	CASSPDTGLAGNEQFF	TGCGCCAGCAGCCCGGACACGGGACTAGCGGGCAATGAGCAGTTCTTC
TRBV6-4	.	.	TRBJ1-1	CASSEQGDTEAFF	TGTGCCAGCAGTGAGCAGGGTGACACTGAAGCTTTCTTT
TRBV6-5	TRBD1	.	TRBJ2-2	CASSQYRGTGELFF	TGTGCCAGCAGTCAATACAGGGGCACCGGGGAGCTGTTTTTT
TRBV9	TRBD2	.	TRBJ2-5	CASSVVAGETQYF	TGTGCCAGCAGCGTAGTAGCGGGAGAGACCCAGTACTTC
TRBV5-1	TRBD2	.	TRBJ2-3	CASSLDPAGGLSVTDTQYF	TGCGCCAGCAGCTTGGATCCGGCGGGGGGGCTCTCTGTCACAGATACGCAGTATTTT
TRBV29-1	.	.	TRBJ1-5	CSVGTGGNQPQHF	TGCAGCGTAGGAACCGGGGGCAATCAGCCCCAGCATTTT
TRBV30	TRBD2	once	TRBJ2-5	CAWSVGLAGGRETQYF	TGTGCCTGGAGTGTAGGGCTAGCGGGGGGGAGAGAGACCCAGTACTTC
TRBV9	TRBD1	.	TRBJ1-2	CASSVDLPGQGGNYGYTF	TGTGCCAGCAGCGTAGATCTCCCGGGACAGGGTGGTAACTATGGCTACACCTTC
TRBV18	TRBD2	.	TRBJ2-7	CASSPPTSGRFHEQYF	TGTGCCAGCTCACCACCGACTAGCGGGAGGTTTCACGAGCAGTACTTC
TRBV7-3	.	.	TRBJ2-2	CASSPDSANTGELFF	TGTGCCAGCAGCCCGGACAGCGCGAACACCGGGGAGCTGTTTTTT
TRBV7-9	.	.	TRBJ1-5	CASSLERPNQPQHF	TGTGCCAGCAGCTTAGAGAGGCCCAATCAGCCCCAGCATTTT
TRBV9	.	.	TRBJ2-3	CASSALPDRSYTQYF	TGTGCCAGCAGCGCCCTTCCAGATCGTTCATATACGCAGTATTTT
TRBV11-2	TRBD1	.	TRBJ2-6	CASSFTGARSGANVLTF	TGTGCCAGCAGCTTTACAGGGGCGCGCTCTGGGGCCAACGTCCTGACTTTC
TRBV9	.	.	TRBJ1-5	CASSVGAGVDQPQHF	TGTGCCAGCAGCGTAGGGGCGGGGGTAGACCAGCCCCAGCATTTT
TRBV2	.	.	TRBJ2-2	CASSEENRYTGELFF	TGTGCCAGCAGTGAGGAAAACAGGTACACCGGGGAGCTGTTTTTT
TRBV5-6	.	few	TRBJ1-6	CASSLTGEGSPLHF	TGTGCCAGCAGCCTTACGGGCGAGGGTTCACCCCTCCACTTT
TRBV6-1	.	.	TRBJ1-5	CASSLSYSNQPQHF	TGTGCCAGCAGCCTCTCCTATAGCAATCAGCCCCAGCATTTT
TRBV29-1	TRBD2	.	TRBJ2-1	CSALTSGNPYNEQFF	TGCAGCGCACTGACTAGCGGGAACCCTTACAATGAGCAGTTCTTC
TRBV14	TRBD1	.	TRBJ1-1	CASSQEGGGYTEAFF	TGTGCCAGCAGCCAAGAAGGGGGCGGTTACACTGAAGCTTTCTTT
TRBV11-3	.	.	TRBJ2-7	CASSLNYEQYF	TGTGCCAGCAGCCTAAACTACGAGCAGTACTTC
TRBV10-3	TRBD2	.	TRBJ2-5	CAITGGPGETQYF	TGTGCCATTACGGGGGGGCCGGGGGAGACCCAGTACTTC
TRBV7-9	.	.	TRBJ2-1	CASSRRGGLSYNEQFF	TGTGCCAGCAGCCGTCGTGGGGGACTCTCCTACAATGAGCAGTTCTTC
TRBV27	TRBD2	.	TRBJ2-2	CASSPRIGAGGATGELFF	TGTGCCAGCAGTCCCCGAATTGGAGCCGGGGGGGCCACCGGGGAGCTGTTTTTT
TRBV6-1	.	.	TRBJ1-1	CASSPYTGFSWAFF	TGTGCCAGCAGTCCTTACACAGGGTTCTCGTGGGCTTTCTTT
TRBV9	TRBD1	.	TRBJ1-2	CASSALTGWDGYTF	TGTGCCAGCAGCGCCTTGACAGGGTGGGATGGCTACACCTTC
TRBV6-6	.	once	TRBJ2-7	CASSYDEAYEQYF	TGTGCCAGCAGTTACGATGAGGCGTACGAGCAGTACTTC
TRBV5-6	.	.	TRBJ1-1	CASRQFLNTEAFF	TGTGCCAGCAGGCAGTTTTTGAACACTGAAGCTTTCTTT
TRBV5-6	.	.	TRBJ2-7	CASSLAFSYEQYF	TGTGCCAGCAGCTTGGCGTTTTCGTACGAGCAGTACTTC
TRBV4-1	TRBD2	.	TRBJ2-1	CASSQDRGDYNEQFF	TGCGCCAGCAGCCAAGACCGGGGGGATTACAATGAGCAGTTCTTC
TRBV7-2	TRBD1	.	TRBJ2-1	CASSLAGGTGTPIYNEQFF	TGTGCCAGCAGCTTAGCGGGCGGGACAGGGACACCTATTTACAATGAGCAGTTCTTC
TRBV2	TRBD2	.	TRBJ2-3	CASSGFQAGGTDTQYF	TGTGCCAGCAGTGGGTTCCAAGCGGGGGGCACAGATACGCAGTATTTT
TRBV7-9	TRBD2	.	TRBJ2-5	CASSPGTSGSGETQYF	TGTGCCAGCAGCCCCGGGACTAGCGGGAGTGGAGAGACCCAGTACTTC
TRBV4-2	TRBD2	.	TRBJ2-7	CASSPSGREAIYYEQYF	TGTGCCAGCAGCCCTTCGGGGCGGGAGGCGATTTACTACGAGCAGTACTTC
TRBV19	.	.	TRBJ1-2	CASRVEQGPNYGYTF	TGTGCCAGTAGAGTAGAGCAGGGGCCAAACTATGGCTACACCTTC
TRBV19	.	.	TRBJ1-4	CASSMGQLNEKLFF	TGTGCCAGTAGTATGGGGCAGCTTAATGAAAAACTGTTTTTT